Described below is a single T cell receptor beta chain sequence and its context. Profiling relied on immunoSEQ multiplex PCR, and the TCRdb table lists in-frame clones only, not all of them. The sample carries fewer than 75,000 clones, more than 70% recorded once. CDR3 length: 14 residues. The germline V gene encodes CDR1 MNHEY and CDR2 SMNVEV (reference sequence). Trimming at V came to 6 bases and at J to 6 bases, leaving 7 bases not matched to a gene. The entry originates in a study of blood T cell repertoires in COVID-19. This clonotype originated in a man aged 50 to 60 with active COVID-19. Sequencing used peripheral blood. The V and J genes are TRBV27 and TRBJ1-2; 10 nucleotides line up with TRBD1. The CDR3 region is CASSTDRGIHGYTF. CDR3 in DNA: TGTGCCAGCAGCACGGACAGGGGGATTCATGGCTACACCTTC.